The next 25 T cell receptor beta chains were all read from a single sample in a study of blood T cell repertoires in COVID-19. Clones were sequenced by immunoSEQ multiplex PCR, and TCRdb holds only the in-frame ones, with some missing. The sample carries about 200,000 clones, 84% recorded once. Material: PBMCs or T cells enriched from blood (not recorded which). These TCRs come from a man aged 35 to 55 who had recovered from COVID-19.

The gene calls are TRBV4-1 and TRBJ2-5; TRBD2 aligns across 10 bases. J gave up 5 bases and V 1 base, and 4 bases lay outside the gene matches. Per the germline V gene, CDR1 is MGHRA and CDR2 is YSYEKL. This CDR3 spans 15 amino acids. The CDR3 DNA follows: TGCGCCAGCAGCCAAGGGACTAGCGGTGGGGAGACCCAGTACTTC. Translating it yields CASSQGTSGGETQYF.

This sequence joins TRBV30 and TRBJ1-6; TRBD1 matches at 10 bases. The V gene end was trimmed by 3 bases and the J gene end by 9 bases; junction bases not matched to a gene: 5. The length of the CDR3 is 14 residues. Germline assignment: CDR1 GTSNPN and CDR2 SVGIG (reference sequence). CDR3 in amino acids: CAWSRGQGSSPLHF. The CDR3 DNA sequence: TGTGCCTGGAGCCGGGGACAGGGGAGTTCACCCCTCCACTTT.

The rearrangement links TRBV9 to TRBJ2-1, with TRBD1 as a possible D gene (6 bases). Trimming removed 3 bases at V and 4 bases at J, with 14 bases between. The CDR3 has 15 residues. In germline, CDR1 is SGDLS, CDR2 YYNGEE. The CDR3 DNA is TGTGCCAGCAGCGCACAAACCGGGACATACAATGAGCAGTTCTTC. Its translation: CASSAQTGTYNEQFF.

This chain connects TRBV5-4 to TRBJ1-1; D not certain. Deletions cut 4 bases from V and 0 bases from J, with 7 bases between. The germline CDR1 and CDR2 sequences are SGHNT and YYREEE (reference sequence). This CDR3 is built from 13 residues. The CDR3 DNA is TGTGCCAGCAGCGCAAGCCTGAACACTGAAGCTTTCTTT. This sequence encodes CASSASLNTEAFF.

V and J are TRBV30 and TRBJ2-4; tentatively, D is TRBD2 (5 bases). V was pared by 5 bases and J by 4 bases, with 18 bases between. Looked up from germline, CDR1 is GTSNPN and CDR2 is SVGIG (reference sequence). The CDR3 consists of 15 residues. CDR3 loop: CAWGPQLGVKNIQYF. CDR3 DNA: TGTGCCTGGGGCCCCCAGCTGGGAGTTAAAAACATTCAGTACTTC.

CDR3 protein: CASSLYGDYGYTF. For the CDR3, the DNA is TGTGCCAGCAGTTTGTACGGGGACTATGGCTACACCTTC. The chain links TRBV12-3 or TRBV12-4 to TRBJ1-2; D gene uncertain. The ends were cut back, 3 bases at V and 3 bases at J, with 8 bases in the middle. CDR3 size: 13 residues.

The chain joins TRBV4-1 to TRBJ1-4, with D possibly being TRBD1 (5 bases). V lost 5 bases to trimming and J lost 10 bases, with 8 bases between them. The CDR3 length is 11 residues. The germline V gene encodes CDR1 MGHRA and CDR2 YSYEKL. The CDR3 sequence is CASSYRTKLFF. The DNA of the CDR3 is TGCGCCAGCAGCTACAGGACAAAACTGTTTTTT.

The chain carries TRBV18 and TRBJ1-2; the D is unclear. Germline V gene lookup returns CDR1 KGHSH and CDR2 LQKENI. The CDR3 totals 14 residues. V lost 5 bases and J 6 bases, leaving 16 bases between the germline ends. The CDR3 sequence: CASSTGGIGNGYTF. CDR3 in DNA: TGTGCCAGCTCAACGGGAGGGATAGGAAATGGCTACACCTTC.

The CDR3 DNA reads TGTGCCAGCAGCACCGGGACATCTAGTGAAAAACTGTTTTTT. Amino acids: CASSTGTSSEKLFF. This chain connects TRBV5-6 to TRBJ1-4; D may be TRBD1 (6 bases). Germline CDR1 reads SGHDT; CDR2 reads YYEEEE. The CDR3 spans 14 residues. Trimming removed 4 bases at V and 7 bases at J, with 14 bases between.

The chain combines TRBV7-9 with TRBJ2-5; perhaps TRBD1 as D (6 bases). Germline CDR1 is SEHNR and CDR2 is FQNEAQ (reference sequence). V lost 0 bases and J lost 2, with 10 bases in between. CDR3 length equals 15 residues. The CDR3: CASSLAPGQQETQYF. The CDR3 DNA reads TGTGCCAGCAGCTTAGCCCCAGGACAGCAAGAGACCCAGTACTTC.

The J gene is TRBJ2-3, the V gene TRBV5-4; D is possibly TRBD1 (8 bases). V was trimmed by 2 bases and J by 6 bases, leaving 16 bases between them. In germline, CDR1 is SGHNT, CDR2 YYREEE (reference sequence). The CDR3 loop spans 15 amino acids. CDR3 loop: CASSFPQGGTDTQYF. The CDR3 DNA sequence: TGTGCCAGCAGCTTCCCACAGGGGGGGACGGATACGCAGTATTTT.

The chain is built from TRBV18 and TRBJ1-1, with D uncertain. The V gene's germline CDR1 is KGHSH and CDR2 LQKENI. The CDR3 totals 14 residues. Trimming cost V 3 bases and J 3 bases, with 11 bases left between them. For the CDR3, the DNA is TGTGCCAGCTCACCGAGGGTTGAAGACACTGAAGCTTTCTTT. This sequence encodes CASSPRVEDTEAFF.

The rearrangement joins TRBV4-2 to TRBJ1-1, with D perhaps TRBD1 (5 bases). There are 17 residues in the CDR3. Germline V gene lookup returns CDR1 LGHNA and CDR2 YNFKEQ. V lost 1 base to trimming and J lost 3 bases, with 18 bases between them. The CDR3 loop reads CASSQGPGRLVDTEAFF. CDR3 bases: TGTGCCAGCAGCCAAGGCCCAGGGAGGTTGGTCGACACTGAAGCTTTCTTT.

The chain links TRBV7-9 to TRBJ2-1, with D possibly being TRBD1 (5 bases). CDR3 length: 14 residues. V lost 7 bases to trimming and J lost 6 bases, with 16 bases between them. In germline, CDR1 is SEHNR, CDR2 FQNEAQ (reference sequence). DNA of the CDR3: TGTGCCAGCACTGGAGACAGCAACTTCAATGAGCAGTTCTTC. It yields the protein CASTGDSNFNEQFF.

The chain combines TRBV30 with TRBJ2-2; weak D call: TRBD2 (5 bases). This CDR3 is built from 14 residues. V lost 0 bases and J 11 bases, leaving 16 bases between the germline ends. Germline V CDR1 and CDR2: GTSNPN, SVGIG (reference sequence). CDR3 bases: TGTGCCTGGAGTGTATATCCCCCCCGGGGAGAGCTGTTTTTT. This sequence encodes CAWSVYPPRGELFF.

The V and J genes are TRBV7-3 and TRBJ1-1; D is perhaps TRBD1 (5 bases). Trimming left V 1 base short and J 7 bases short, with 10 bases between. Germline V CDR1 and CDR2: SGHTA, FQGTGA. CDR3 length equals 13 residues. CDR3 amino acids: CASSLKEQGEAFF. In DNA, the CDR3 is TGTGCCAGCAGCTTAAAAGAGCAGGGTGAAGCTTTCTTT.

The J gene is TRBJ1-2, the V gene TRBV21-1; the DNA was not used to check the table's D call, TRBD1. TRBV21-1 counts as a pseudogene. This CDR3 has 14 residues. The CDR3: CASNPRGDTYGYTF. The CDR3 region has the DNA TGTGCCAGCAACCCCAGGGGGGATACCTATGGCTACACCTTC.

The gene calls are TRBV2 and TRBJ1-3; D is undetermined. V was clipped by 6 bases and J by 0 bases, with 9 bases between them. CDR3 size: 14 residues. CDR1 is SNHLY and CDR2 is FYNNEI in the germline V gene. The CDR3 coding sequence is TGTGCCAGCAGCCGCGGGAGCTCTGGAAACACCATATATTTT. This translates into CASSRGSSGNTIYF.

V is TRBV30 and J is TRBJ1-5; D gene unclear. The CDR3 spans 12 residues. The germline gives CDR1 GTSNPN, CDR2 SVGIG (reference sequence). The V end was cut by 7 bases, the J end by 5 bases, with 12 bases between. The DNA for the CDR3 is TGTGCCTTTGCCCTCGGGGATCAGCCCCAGCATTTT. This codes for CAFALGDQPQHF.

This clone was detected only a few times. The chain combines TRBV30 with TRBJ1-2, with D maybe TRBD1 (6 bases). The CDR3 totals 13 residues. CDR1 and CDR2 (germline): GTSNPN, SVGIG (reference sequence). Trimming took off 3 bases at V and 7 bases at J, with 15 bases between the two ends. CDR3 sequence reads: CAWRRQDSGGYTF. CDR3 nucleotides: TGTGCCTGGAGGCGACAGGACTCAGGTGGCTACACCTTC.

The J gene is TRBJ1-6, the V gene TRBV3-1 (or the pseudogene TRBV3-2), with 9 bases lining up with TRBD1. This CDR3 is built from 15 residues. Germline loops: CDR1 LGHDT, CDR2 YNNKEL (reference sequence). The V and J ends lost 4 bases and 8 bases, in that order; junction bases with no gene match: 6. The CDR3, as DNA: TGTGCCAGCAGCCCCTTCCGGGACAGGGATTCACCCCTCCACTTT. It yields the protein CASSPFRDRDSPLHF.

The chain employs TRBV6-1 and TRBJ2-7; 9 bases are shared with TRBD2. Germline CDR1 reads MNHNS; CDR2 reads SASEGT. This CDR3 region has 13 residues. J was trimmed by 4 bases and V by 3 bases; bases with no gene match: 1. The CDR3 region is CASSDLAGYEQYF. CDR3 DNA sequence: TGTGCCAGCAGTGATCTAGCGGGGTACGAGCAGTACTTC.

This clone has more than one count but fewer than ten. DNA of the CDR3: TGTGCCAGCAGCGTAGGGGCAGGGGCTGGCTATGGCTACACCTTC. Protein: CASSVGAGAGYGYTF. The J gene is TRBJ1-2, the V gene TRBV9, with D possibly matching TRBD1 (6 bases). The CDR3 length is 15 residues. The V gene's germline CDR1 is SGDLS and CDR2 YYNGEE. Trimming removed 0 bases at V and 4 bases at J, with 13 bases between.

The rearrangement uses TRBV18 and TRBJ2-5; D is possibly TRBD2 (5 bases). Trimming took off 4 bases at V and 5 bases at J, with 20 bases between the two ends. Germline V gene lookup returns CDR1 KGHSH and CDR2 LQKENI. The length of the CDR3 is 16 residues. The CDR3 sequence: CASSQLIIAGLETQYF. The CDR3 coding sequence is TGTGCCAGCTCACAACTTATTATCGCGGGTTTGGAGACCCAGTACTTC.

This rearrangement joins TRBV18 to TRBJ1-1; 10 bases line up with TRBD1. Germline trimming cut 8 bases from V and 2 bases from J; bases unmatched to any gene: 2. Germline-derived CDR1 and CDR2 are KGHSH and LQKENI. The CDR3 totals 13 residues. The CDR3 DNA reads TGTGCCAGCCGGGACAGGGGTAACACTGAAGCTTTCTTT. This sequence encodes CASRDRGNTEAFF.